This TCR beta chain derives from a study of blood T cell repertoires in COVID-19. For the study at large: Sources were T cells, B-cell-depleted T cells, or PBMCs; the material itself was cDNA or gDNA.

This clone appeared once. Trimming took 5 bases from V and 13 from J, leaving 20 bases between them. In germline, CDR1 is MNHEY, CDR2 SVGAGI. The CDR3 totals 13 residues. Under the authors' procedure: Estimated nucleated cell counts came from reference gene primer amplification. TCRdb keeps only in-frame clones here, not all; method: immunoSEQ multiplex PCR. The D gene and trimming were derived from the DNA, and the V and J assignments and clone size from that table. The sample consists of around 460,000 clones, about 87% of them appearing once. The Seattle patients, enrolled during active infection, were followed longitudinally.

The V call is TRBV6-5, the J call TRBJ1-2; no clear D. Specimen: peripheral blood. This TCR was recovered from a young man with COVID-19, enrolled during active disease. The CDR3 bases are TGTGCCAGCAGTATCCGGAGGACGGACCTCGGCACCTTC. Amino acids: CASSIRRTDLGTF.